Included here is one TCR beta chain sequence, with context. Adults between roughly 18 and 100 years of age took part from fewer than 30 US areas. Symptom resolution, clearance, or two negative PCRs marked donors in Cohort 3 as recovered. Only in-frame clones appear in the TCRdb table, and some are missing; sequencing was by immunoSEQ multiplex PCR. Of approximately 470,000 clones listed, 87% are singletons. This entry belongs to a study of blood T cell repertoires in COVID-19. Study summary: Acute and convalescent COVID-19 specimens originated in the United States, Italy and Spain.

V was pared by 4 bases and J by 0 bases, with 6 bases between. Germline-derived CDR1 and CDR2 are SNHLY and FYNNEI. The CDR3 covers 13 residues. The specimen sequenced was PBMCs or T cells enriched from blood (not recorded which). The rearrangement uses TRBV2 and TRBJ1-1, with D unclear. The receptor was isolated from a woman between 18 and 29 years old who had recovered from COVID-19. The DNA of the CDR3 is TGTGCCAGCAGTGGGCGGGTGAACACTGAAGCTTTCTTT. Amino acid sequence: CASSGRVNTEAFF.